This TCR beta chain was found in a study of cytomegalovirus exposure and HLA in healthy donors. Study-level information: Roughly 180 million T cells yielded roughly 100 million unique TCR beta sequences, as an earlier analysis found. Genotyping showed less than 85% of 300 to 450 donors falling in the Caucasian-associated ancestry cluster. Study observations and caveats: In vitro, a few CMV-associated chains proved specific for CMV antigens. Later, an analysis showed that TCR beta chains associated with HLA were more clonally expanded than others that were equally common.

V dropped 3 bases and J dropped 6 bases, with 12 bases sitting between them. The CDR3 sequence is 13 residues long. Germline V lookup: CDR1 SGDLS, CDR2 YYNGEE. The PCR made use of 60 Vbeta and 13 Jbeta primers. Assay used: immunoSEQ multiplex PCR; TCRdb lists only in-frame clones, some missing. This table has 100,000 to 150,000 clones, approximately 80% appearing once. To note about this clone: Antigen unknown.

This receptor was identified in a man between 40 and 49 years old in good health and CMV-seronegative. J is TRBJ1-1 and V is TRBV9, with D possibly being TRBD1 (5 bases). What was sequenced was PBMCs. The CDR3 spells CASSAGGTSEAFF. The CDR3 DNA reads TGTGCCAGCAGCGCCGGGGGTACTTCTGAAGCTTTCTTT. Complete variable domain (other parts from reference TRBV9 and TRBJ1-1): DSGVTQTPKHLITATGQRVTLRCSPRSGDLSVYWYQQSLDQGLQFLIQYYNGEERAKGNILERFSAQQFPDLHSELNLSSLELGDSALYFCASSAGGTSEAFFGQGTRLTVV.